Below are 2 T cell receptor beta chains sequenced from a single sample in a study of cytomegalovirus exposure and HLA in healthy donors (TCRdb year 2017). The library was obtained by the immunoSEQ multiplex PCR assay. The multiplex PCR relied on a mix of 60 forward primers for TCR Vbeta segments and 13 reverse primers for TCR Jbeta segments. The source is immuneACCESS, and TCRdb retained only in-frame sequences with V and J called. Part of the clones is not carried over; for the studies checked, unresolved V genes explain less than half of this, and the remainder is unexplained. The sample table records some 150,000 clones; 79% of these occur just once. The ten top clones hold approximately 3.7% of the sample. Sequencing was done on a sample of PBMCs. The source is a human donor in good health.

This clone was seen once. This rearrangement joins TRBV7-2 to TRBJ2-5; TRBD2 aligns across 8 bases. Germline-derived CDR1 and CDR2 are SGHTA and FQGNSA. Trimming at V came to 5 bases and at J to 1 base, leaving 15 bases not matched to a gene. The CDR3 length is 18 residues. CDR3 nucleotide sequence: TGTGCCAGCAGCGCAAGCGGGGGCCTTAGCCTCGCCCAAGAGACCCAGTACTTC. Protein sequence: CASSASGGLSLAQETQYF.

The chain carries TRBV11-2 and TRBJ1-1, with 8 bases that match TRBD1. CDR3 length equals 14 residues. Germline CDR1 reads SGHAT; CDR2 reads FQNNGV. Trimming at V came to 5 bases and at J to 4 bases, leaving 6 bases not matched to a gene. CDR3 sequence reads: CASSVQGEGTEAFF. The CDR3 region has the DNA TGTGCCAGCAGCGTACAGGGGGAGGGCACTGAAGCTTTCTTT.